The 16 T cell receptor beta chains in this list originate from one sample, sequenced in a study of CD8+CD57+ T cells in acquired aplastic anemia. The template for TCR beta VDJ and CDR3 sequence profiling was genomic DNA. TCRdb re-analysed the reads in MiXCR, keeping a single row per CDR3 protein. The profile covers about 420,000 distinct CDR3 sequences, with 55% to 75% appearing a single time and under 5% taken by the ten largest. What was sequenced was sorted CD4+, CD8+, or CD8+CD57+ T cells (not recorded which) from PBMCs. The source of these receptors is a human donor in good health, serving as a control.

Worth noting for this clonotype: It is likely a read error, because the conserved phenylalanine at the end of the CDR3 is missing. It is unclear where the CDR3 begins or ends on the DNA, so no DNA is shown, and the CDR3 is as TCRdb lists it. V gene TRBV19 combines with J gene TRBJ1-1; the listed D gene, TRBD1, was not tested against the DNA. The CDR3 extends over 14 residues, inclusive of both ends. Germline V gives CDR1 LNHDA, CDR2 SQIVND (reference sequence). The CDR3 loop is CASSVTVEKLFFCS.

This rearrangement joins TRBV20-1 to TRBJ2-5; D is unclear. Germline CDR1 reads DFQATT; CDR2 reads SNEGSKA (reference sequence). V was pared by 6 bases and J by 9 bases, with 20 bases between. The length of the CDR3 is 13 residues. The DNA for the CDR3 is TGCAGTGCGACATGGGCGGCTCAAGCTTCCCAGTACTTC. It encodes CSATWAAQASQYF.

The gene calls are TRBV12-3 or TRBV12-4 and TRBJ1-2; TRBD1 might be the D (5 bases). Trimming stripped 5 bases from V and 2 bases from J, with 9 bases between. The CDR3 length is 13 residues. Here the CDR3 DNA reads TGTGCCAGCAGTACAAACAGGAACTATGGCTACACCTTC. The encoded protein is CASSTNRNYGYTF.

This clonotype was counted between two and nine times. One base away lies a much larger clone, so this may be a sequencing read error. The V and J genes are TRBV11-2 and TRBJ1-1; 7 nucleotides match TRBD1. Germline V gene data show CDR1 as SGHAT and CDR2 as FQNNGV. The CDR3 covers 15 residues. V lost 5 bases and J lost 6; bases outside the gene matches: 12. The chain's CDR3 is CASSPQQGSDAEAFF. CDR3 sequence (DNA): TGTGCCAGCAGCCCCCAACAGGGGTCGGACGCTGAAGCTTTCTTT.

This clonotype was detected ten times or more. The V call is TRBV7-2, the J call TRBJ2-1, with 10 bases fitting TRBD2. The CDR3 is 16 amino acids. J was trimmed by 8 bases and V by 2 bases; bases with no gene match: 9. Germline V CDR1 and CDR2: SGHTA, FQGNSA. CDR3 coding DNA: TGTGCCAGCAGCTTACTCCCAACTAGCGGGGCTCATGAGCAGTTCTTC. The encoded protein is CASSLLPTSGAHEQFF.

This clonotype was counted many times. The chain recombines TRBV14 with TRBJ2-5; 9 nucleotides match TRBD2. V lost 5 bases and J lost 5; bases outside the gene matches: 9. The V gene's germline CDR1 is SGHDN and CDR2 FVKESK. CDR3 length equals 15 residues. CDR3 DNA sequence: TGTGCCAGCAGCTTAACTCAGCGGGGGGAGGAGACCCAGTACTTC. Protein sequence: CASSLTQRGEETQYF.

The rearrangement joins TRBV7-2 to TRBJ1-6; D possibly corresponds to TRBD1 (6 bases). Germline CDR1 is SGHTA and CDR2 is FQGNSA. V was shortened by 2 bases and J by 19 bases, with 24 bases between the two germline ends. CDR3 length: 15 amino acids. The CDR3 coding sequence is TGTGCCAGCAGCTTATGGCCAGGGGTGAACACTGAAGCTCACTTT. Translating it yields CASSLWPGVNTEAHF.

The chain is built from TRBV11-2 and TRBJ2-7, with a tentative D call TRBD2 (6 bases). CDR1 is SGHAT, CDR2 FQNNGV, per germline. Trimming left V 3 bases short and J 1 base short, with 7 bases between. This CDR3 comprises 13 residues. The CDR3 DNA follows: TGTGCCAGCAGCTTTGGGAGGTCCTACGAGCAGTACTTC. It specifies CASSFGRSYEQYF.

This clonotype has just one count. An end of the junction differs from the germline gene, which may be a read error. The CDR3 loop is CATSRVQGGPGELFF. Here the CDR3 DNA reads TGTGCCACCAGCAGAGTACAGGGGGGGCCCGGGGAGCTGTTTTTT. The rearrangement uses TRBV7-3 and TRBJ2-2, with D possibly matching TRBD1 (8 bases). Germline lookup yields CDR1 SGHTA and CDR2 FQGTGA. This CDR3 is 15 amino acids long.

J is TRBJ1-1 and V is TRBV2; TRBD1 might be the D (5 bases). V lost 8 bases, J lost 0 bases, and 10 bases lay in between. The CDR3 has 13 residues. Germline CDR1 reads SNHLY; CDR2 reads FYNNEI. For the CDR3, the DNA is TGTGCCAGCCTTAGGGGATTGAACACTGAAGCTTTCTTT. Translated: CASLRGLNTEAFF.

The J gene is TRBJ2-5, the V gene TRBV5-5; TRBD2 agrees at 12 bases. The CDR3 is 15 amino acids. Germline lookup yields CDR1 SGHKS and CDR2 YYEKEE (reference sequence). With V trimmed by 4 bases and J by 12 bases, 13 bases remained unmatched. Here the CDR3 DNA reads TGTGCCAGCAGCAGAGACCTGACTAGCGGGGGCTACAAGTACTTC. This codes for CASSRDLTSGGYKYF.

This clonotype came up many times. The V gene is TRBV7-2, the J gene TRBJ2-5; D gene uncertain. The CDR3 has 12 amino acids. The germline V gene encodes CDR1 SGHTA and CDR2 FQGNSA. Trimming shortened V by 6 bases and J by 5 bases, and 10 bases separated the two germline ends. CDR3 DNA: TGTGCCAGCAGGGTCGGTGCCGAGACCCAGTACTTC. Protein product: CASRVGAETQYF.

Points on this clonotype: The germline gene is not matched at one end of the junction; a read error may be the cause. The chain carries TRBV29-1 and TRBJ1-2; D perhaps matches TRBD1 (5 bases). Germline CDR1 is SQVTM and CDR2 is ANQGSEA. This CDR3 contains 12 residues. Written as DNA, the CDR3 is TGCAGCGTTGAGGGGCAGGACTACGGCTACACCTTC. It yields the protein CSVEGQDYGYTF.

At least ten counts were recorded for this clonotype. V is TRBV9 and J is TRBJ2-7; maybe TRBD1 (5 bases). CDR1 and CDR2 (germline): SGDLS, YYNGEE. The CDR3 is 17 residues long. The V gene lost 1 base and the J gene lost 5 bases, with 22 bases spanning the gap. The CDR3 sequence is CASSVSPTPFSGNEQYF. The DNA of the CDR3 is TGTGCCAGCAGCGTAAGTCCCACCCCCTTTTCAGGGAACGAGCAGTACTTC.

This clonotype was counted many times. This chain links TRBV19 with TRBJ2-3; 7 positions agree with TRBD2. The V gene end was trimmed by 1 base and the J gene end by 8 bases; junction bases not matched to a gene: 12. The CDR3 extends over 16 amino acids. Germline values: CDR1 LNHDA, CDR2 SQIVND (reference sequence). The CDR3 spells CASSIGGGSAPGTQYF. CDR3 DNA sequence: TGTGCCAGTAGTATAGGGGGAGGGAGTGCCCCAGGTACGCAGTATTTT.

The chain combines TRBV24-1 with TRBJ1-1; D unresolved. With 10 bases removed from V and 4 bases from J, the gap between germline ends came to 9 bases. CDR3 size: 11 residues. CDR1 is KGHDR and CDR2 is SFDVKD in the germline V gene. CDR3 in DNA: TGTGCCACTGAGACCGGCACTGAAGCTTTCTTT. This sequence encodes CATETGTEAFF.